Sequencing of this T cell receptor (beta chain) was carried out in a study of cytomegalovirus exposure and HLA in healthy donors. Study-wide results and caveats: There were under 200 TCR beta chains listed as cytomegalovirus-associated. Presence/absence analyses treated sequencing depth as roughly uniform across donors.

The CDR3 consists of 15 residues. Germline values: CDR1 ENHRY, CDR2 SYGVKD. The V segment lost 5 bases and the J segment 7 bases; nucleotides outside the gene matches: 7. Primers included in the PCR were 60 Vbeta and 13 Jbeta primers. Clones were read by immunoSEQ multiplex PCR, and TCRdb kept only the in-frame ones, dropping some. Its clone listing holds 150,000 to 200,000 clones. To note about this clone: Its antigen is not identified.

The sequence was obtained from a woman aged 55-70 years in good health and CMV-seronegative. Sequencing was done on a sample of PBMCs. The rearrangement uses TRBV10-3 and TRBJ2-1; 11 nucleotides match TRBD2. The CDR3, as DNA: TGTGCCATCAGTTTACTAGCGGGAGCATTGAATGAGCAGTTCTTC. Translating it yields CAISLLAGALNEQFF.